These T cell receptor beta chains were read from a single sample in a study of T cell responses to AZD1222 COVID-19 vaccine. Clones were sequenced by immunoSEQ multiplex PCR, and TCRdb holds only the in-frame ones, with some missing. The table records some 150,000 clones, around 92% of them present only once. The specimen was peripheral blood, collected 28 days after the second AZD1222 dose. The receptors were gathered from an adult who received the AZD1222 COVID-19 vaccine. Both conserved end residues are part of each CDR3. Each record gives: D gene, J gene, V gene, clone size, CDR3 DNA, CDR3 protein. A D gene is named only where the DNA matches it firmly. Expanded clones get a size class; other rows say once, few or many, or leave the size out.

d_call: .
j_call: TRBJ2-3
v_call: TRBV18
clone_size: .
cdr3_nt: TGTGCCAGCTCACCATTCAGGGAAGATACGCAGTATTTT
cdr3_aa: CASSPFREDTQYF

d_call: TRBD1
j_call: TRBJ2-7
v_call: TRBV5-1
clone_size: .
cdr3_nt: TGCGCCAGCAGCCCGGGACAGGGGACGTCCTACGAGCAGTACTTC
cdr3_aa: CASSPGQGTSYEQYF

d_call: TRBD1
j_call: TRBJ1-6
v_call: TRBV7-9
clone_size: .
cdr3_nt: TGTGCCAGCAGCTCGCCTGCAGGACAGGGAGGAAATTCACCCCTCCACTTT
cdr3_aa: CASSSPAGQGGNSPLHF

d_call: .
j_call: TRBJ2-1
v_call: TRBV19
clone_size: .
cdr3_nt: TGTGCCAGTAGTCCCCTGGGCAGGGAAGGTTTCAATGAGCAGTTCTTC
cdr3_aa: CASSPLGREGFNEQFF

d_call: .
j_call: TRBJ2-6
v_call: TRBV5-1
clone_size: .
cdr3_nt: TGCGCCAGCAGCTTCGGAGCTGGGGCCAACGTCCTGACTTTC
cdr3_aa: CASSFGAGANVLTF

d_call: .
j_call: TRBJ2-5
v_call: TRBV15
clone_size: .
cdr3_nt: TGTGCCACCAGCGCAGGACAGCTCACAGAGACCCAGTACTTC
cdr3_aa: CATSAGQLTETQYF

d_call: .
j_call: TRBJ2-7
v_call: TRBV6-1
clone_size: few
cdr3_nt: TGTGCCAGCAGTGATGGCGAGCAGTACTTC
cdr3_aa: CASSDGEQYF

d_call: .
j_call: TRBJ1-2
v_call: TRBV4-2
clone_size: .
cdr3_nt: TGTGCCAGCAGCCAAGGAATGGGAGGAATGAACTATGGCTACACCTTC
cdr3_aa: CASSQGMGGMNYGYTF

d_call: TRBD1
j_call: TRBJ1-2
v_call: TRBV6-5
clone_size: .
cdr3_nt: TGTGCCAGCAGCACGGGGGGACAGGGAATCTATGGCTACACCTTC
cdr3_aa: CASSTGGQGIYGYTF

d_call: .
j_call: TRBJ2-7
v_call: TRBV18
clone_size: .
cdr3_nt: TGTGCCAGCTCACCAACAGGGCCAACCGCCTACGAGCAGTACTTC
cdr3_aa: CASSPTGPTAYEQYF

d_call: .
j_call: TRBJ1-1
v_call: TRBV13
clone_size: .
cdr3_nt: TGTGCCAGCAGCTTAGGGGCAGGGTATAGAGGCACTGAAGCTTTCTTT
cdr3_aa: CASSLGAGYRGTEAFF

d_call: .
j_call: TRBJ1-2
v_call: TRBV28
clone_size: .
cdr3_nt: TGTGCCAGTGAGGATAATAACTATGGCTACACCTTC
cdr3_aa: CASEDNNYGYTF

d_call: TRBD1
j_call: TRBJ1-2
v_call: TRBV29-1
clone_size: .
cdr3_nt: TGCAGCGTTGGGCGACTGGGACAGCTTACTAACTATGGCTACACCTTC
cdr3_aa: CSVGRLGQLTNYGYTF

d_call: .
j_call: TRBJ1-5
v_call: TRBV7-8
clone_size: .
cdr3_nt: TGTGCCAGCAGCCCACGGACAGCCCGCAATCAGCCCCAGCATTTT
cdr3_aa: CASSPRTARNQPQHF

d_call: .
j_call: TRBJ1-1
v_call: TRBV2
clone_size: once
cdr3_nt: TGTGCCAGCGGCCAAGGGTGGGAGGCTGAAGCTTTCTTT
cdr3_aa: CASGQGWEAEAFF

d_call: TRBD1
j_call: TRBJ1-4
v_call: TRBV6-5
clone_size: .
cdr3_nt: TGTGCCAGCAGTTCCCGGGACAGAAATGAAAAACTGTTTTTT
cdr3_aa: CASSSRDRNEKLFF